The clone carrying this T cell receptor beta chain has just one count. Assay used: immunoSEQ multiplex PCR; TCRdb lists only in-frame clones, some missing. The sample yields 110,000 to 150,000 clones, about nine tenths seen once. This sample stems from a study of T cell responses to AZD1222 COVID-19 vaccine. Germline V CDR1 and CDR2: DFQATT, SNEGSKA (reference sequence). The CDR3 spans 11 residues. This chain connects TRBV20-1 to TRBJ1-2; D gene unclear. The clonotype comes from an adult in good health. Sequenced here: peripheral blood, sampled on day 0 of AZD1222 vaccination. Here the CDR3 reads CSPTLGYGYTF. The CDR3 nucleotides read TGCAGCCCCACTTTGGGATATGGCTACACCTTC.